This T cell receptor beta chain was obtained from a study of T cell responses to AZD1222 COVID-19 vaccine. Broader study findings: Epitopes outside B.1.351 and B.1.1.7 mutated regions reportedly drew nearly half of spike TCRs.

Assay: immunoSEQ multiplex PCR; the TCRdb copy retains only in-frame clones and omits some. The table lists roughly 170,000 clones, approximately 90% of them singletons, with roughly 3.1% in the top ten. As for this clone: Its antigen is unknown.

CDR3 size: 14 residues. CDR1 is SGHTA and CDR2 is FQGTGA in the germline V gene. With V trimmed by 5 bases and J by 5 bases, 8 bases remained unmatched. The chain combines TRBV7-3 with TRBJ2-5; 7 bases map to TRBD2. This material consisted of peripheral blood, taken on day 0 of AZD1222 vaccination. The TCR comes from an adult in good health. This chain's CDR3 is CASSRGPGGETQYF. The DNA for the CDR3 is TGTGCCAGCAGCCGCGGCCCCGGGGGGGAGACCCAGTACTTC.